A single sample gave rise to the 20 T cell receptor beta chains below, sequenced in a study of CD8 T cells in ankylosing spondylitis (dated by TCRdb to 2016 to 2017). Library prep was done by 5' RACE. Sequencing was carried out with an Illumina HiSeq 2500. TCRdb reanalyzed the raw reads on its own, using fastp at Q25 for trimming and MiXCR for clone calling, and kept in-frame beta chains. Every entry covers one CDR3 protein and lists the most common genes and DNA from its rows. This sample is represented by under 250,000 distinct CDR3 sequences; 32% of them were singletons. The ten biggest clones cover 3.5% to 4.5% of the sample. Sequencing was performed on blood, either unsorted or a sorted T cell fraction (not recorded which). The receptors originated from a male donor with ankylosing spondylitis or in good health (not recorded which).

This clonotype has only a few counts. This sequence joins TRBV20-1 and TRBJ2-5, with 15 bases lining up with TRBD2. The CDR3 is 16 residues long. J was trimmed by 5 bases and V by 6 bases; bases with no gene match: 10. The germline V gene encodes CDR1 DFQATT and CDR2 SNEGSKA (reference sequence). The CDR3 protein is CSAGRTSGGAGETQYF. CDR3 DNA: TGCAGTGCAGGGAGGACTAGCGGGGGGGCCGGGGAGACCCAGTACTTC.

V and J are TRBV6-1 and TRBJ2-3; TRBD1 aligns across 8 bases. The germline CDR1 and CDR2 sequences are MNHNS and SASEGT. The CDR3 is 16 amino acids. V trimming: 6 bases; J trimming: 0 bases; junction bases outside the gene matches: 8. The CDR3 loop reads CASRTGAASSTDTQYF. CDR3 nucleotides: TGTGCCAGCAGGACAGGGGCTGCCTCTAGCACAGATACGCAGTATTTT.

CDR3 in amino acids: CSAPDRGQNTGELFF. The CDR3 nucleotides read TGCAGTGCCCCTGACAGGGGGCAGAACACCGGGGAGCTGTTTTTT. The V and J genes are TRBV20-1 and TRBJ2-2, with 10 bases lining up with TRBD1. V lost 6 bases to trimming and J lost 1 base; unmatched junction nucleotides: 5. Germline CDR1 DFQATT, CDR2 SNEGSKA (reference sequence). The CDR3 extends over 15 amino acids.

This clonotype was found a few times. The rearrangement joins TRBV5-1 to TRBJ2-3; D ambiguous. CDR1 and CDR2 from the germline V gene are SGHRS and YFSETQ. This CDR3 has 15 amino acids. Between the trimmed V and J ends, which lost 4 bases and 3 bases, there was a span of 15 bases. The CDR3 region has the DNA TGCGCCAGCAGCCCCCGCCAGGTACGGACAGATACGCAGTATTTT. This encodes CASSPRQVRTDTQYF.

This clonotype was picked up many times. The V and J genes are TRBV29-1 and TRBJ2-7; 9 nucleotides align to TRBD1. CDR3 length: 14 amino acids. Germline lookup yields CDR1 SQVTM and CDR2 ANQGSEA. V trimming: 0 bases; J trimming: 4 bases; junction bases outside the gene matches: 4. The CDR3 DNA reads TGCAGCGTTGAAGATCGGGACAGGGATTACGAGCAGTACTTC. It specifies CSVEDRDRDYEQYF.

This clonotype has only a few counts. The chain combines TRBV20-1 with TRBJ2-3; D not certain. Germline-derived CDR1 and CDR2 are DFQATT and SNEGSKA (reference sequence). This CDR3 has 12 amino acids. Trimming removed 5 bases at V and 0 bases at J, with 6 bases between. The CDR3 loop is CSAAGSTDTQYF. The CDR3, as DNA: TGCAGTGCTGCCGGTAGCACAGATACGCAGTATTTT.

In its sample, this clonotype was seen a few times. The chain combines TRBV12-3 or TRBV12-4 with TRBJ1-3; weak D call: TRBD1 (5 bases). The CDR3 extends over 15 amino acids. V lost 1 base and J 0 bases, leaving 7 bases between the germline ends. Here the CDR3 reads CASSLGDRSGNTIYF. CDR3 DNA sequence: TGTGCCAGCAGTTTAGGGGACCGCTCTGGAAACACCATATATTTT.

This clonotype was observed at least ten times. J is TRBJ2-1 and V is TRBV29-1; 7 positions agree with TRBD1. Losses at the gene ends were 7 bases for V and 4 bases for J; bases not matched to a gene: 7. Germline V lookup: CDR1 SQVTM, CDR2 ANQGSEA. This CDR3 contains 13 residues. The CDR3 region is CSAGTDTYNEQFF. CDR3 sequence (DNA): TGCAGCGCAGGGACAGATACTTACAATGAGCAGTTCTTC.

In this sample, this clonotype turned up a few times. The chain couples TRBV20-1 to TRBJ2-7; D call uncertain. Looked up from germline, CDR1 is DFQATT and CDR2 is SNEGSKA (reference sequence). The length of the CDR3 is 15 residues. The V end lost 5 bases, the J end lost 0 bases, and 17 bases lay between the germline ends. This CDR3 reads CSAPRAPGDSYEQYF. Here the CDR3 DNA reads TGCAGTGCTCCCCGGGCCCCAGGCGACTCCTACGAGCAGTACTTC.

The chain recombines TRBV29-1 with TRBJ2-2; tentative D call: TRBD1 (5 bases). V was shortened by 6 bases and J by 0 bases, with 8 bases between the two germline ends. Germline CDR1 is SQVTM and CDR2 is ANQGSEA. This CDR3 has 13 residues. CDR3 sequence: CSVTDSNTGELFF. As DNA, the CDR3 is TGCAGCGTGACAGATTCGAACACCGGGGAGCTGTTTTTT.

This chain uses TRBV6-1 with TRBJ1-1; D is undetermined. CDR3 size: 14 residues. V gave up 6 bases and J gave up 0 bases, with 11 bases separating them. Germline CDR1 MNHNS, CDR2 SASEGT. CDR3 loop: CASSAPSMNTEAFF. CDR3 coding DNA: TGTGCCAGCAGCGCCCCCTCCATGAACACTGAAGCTTTCTTT.

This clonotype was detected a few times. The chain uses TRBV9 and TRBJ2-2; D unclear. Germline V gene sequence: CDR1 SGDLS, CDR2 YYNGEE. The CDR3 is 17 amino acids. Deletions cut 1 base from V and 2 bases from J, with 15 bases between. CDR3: CASSVSRTELNTGELFF. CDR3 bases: TGTGCCAGCAGCGTATCTAGGACGGAACTTAACACCGGGGAGCTGTTTTTT.

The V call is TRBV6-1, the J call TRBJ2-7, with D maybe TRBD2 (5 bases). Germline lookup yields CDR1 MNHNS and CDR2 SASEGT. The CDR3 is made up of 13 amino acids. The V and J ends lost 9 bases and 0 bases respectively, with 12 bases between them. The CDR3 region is CASRRANSYEQYF. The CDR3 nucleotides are TGTGCCAGTAGGCGGGCCAACTCCTACGAGCAGTACTTC.

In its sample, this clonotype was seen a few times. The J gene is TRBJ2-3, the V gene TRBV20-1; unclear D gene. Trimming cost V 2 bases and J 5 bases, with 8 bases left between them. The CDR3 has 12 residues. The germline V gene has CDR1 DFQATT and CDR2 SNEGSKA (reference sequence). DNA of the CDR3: TGCAGTGCTAGAAAACTGGGAGATACGCAGTATTTT. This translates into CSARKLGDTQYF.

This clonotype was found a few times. CDR3 sequence reads: CASSYLGSYEQYF. The CDR3 coding sequence is TGTGCCAGCAGTTACCTTGGGTCCTACGAGCAGTACTTC. The rearrangement joins TRBV6-5 to TRBJ2-7; D call uncertain. This CDR3 is built from 13 residues. V was cut by 2 bases and J by 1 base, with 6 bases left in between. Germline assignment: CDR1 MNHEY and CDR2 SVGAGI.

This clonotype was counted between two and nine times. The CDR3 region has the DNA TGCAGTGCTGCAGCGGGGGTACAAGATACGCAGTATTTT. Its protein is CSAAAGVQDTQYF. This chain connects TRBV20-1 to TRBJ2-3, with 8 bases aligning to TRBD2. The CDR3 consists of 13 residues. V shed 5 bases and J 5 bases; nucleotides not matched to a gene: 6. Germline assignment: CDR1 DFQATT and CDR2 SNEGSKA (reference sequence).

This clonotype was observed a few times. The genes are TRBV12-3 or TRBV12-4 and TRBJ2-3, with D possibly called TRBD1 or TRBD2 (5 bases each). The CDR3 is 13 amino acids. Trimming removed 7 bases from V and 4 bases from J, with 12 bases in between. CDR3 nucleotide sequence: TGTGCCAGCACCCCTGGGGGAGCAGATACGCAGTATTTT. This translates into CASTPGGADTQYF.

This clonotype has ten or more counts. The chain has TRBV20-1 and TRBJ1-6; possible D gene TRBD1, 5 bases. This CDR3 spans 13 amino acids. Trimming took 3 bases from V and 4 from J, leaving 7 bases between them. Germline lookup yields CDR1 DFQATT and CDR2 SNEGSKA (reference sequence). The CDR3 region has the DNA TGCAGTGCTAGGACAGATTATAATTCACCCCTCCACTTT. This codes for CSARTDYNSPLHF.

The CDR3 DNA is TGTGCCAGCAGCTTTTCTGGTCTAGCGTACGACAATGAGCAGTTCTTC. It is translated as CASSFSGLAYDNEQFF. V gene TRBV5-5 combines with J gene TRBJ2-1, with D possibly matching TRBD2 (6 bases). The germline gives CDR1 SGHKS, CDR2 YYEKEE (reference sequence). V shed 2 bases and J shed 5 bases, with 17 bases lying between them. The CDR3 spans 16 residues.

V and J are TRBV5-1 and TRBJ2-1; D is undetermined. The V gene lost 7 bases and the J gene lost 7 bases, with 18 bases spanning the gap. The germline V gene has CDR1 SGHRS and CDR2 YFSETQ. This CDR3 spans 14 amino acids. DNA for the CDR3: TGCGCCAGCCATACCCCAGAGTTCCTAAATGAGCAGTTCTTC. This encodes CASHTPEFLNEQFF.